This T cell receptor beta chain was profiled in a study of technical replicates of blood from several donors. Trimming removed 6 bases from V and 8 bases from J; junction bases left unmatched: 3. Germline-derived CDR1 and CDR2 are MNHEY and SVGAGI. CDR3 length: 12 residues. The assay was immunoSEQ multiplex PCR, and TCRdb's table has in-frame clones only and misses some. The profile shows fewer than 15,000 clones, approximately 95% of them singletons. This chain uses TRBV6-5 with TRBJ2-7, with 11 bases matching TRBD2. Sample: PBMCs. The receptor comes from a human donor in good health. The CDR3 sequence is CASSLAGGKQYF. The CDR3 DNA follows: TGTGCCAGCAGCTTAGCGGGGGGGAAGCAGTACTTC.